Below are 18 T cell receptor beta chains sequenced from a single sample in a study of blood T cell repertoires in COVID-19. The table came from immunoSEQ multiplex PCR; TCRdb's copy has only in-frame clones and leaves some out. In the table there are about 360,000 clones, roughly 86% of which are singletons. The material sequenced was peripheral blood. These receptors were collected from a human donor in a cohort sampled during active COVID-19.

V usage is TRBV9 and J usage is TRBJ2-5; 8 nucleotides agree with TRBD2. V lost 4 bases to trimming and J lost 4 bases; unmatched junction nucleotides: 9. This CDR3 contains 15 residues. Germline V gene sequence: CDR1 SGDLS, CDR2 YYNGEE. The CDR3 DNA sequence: TGTGCCAGCAGCAAAGCGGGGGCCCCAAGAGAGACCCAGTACTTC. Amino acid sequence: CASSKAGAPRETQYF.

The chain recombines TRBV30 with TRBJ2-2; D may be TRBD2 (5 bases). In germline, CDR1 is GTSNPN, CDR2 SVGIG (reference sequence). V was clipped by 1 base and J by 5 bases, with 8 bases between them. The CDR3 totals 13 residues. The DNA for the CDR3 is TGTGCCTGGAGTGCCCGAGGGACCGGGGAGCTGTTTTTT. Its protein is CAWSARGTGELFF. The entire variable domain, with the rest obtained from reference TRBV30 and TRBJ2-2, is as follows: SQTIHQWPATLVQPVGSPLSLECTVEGTSNPNLYWYRQAAGRGLQLLFYSVGIGQISSEVPQNLSASRPQDRQFILSSKKLLLSDSGFYLCAWSARGTGELFFGEGSRLTVL.

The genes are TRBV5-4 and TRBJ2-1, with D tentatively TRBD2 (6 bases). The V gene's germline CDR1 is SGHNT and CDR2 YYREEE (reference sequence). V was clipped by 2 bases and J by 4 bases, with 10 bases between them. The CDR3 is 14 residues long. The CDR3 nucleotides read TGTGCCAGCAGCTTAGGACTACAGTACAATGAGCAGTTCTTC. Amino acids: CASSLGLQYNEQFF.

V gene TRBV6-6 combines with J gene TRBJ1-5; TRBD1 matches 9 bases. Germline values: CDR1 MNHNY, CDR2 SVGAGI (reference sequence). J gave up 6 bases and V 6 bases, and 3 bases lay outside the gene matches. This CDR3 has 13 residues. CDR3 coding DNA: TGTGCCAGCAGGGACAGGGGTGCTCAGCCCCAGCATTTT. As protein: CASRDRGAQPQHF.

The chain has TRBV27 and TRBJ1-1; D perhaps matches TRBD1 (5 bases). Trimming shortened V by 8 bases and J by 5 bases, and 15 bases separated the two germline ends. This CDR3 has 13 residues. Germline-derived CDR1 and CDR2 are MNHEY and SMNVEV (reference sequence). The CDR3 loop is CASSMRRDTEAFF. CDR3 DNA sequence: TGTGCCAGCTCAATGCGCAGGGATACTGAAGCTTTCTTT.

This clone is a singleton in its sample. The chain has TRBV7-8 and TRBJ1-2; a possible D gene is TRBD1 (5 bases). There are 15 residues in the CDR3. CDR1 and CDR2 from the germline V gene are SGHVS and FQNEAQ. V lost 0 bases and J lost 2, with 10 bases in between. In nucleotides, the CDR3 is TGTGCCAGCAGCTTAGCGCGGGGGGGAAACTATGGCTACACCTTC. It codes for CASSLARGGNYGYTF.

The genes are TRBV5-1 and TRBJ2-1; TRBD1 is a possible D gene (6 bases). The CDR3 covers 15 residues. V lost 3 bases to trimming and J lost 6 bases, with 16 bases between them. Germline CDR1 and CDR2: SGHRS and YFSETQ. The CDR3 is CASSSAGQGTNEQFF. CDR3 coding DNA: TGCGCCAGCAGCTCTGCTGGGCAGGGGACCAATGAGCAGTTCTTC.

This chain's CDR3 is CASSEGTQGYTEAFF. In DNA form, the CDR3 reads TGTGCCAGCAGTGAAGGCACTCAGGGATACACTGAAGCTTTCTTT. The rearrangement joins TRBV6-1 to TRBJ1-1; a weak D match, TRBD1 (5 bases). V lost 1 base, J lost 3 bases, and 12 bases lay in between. Per germline, CDR1 MNHNS and CDR2 SASEGT. This CDR3 region has 15 residues.

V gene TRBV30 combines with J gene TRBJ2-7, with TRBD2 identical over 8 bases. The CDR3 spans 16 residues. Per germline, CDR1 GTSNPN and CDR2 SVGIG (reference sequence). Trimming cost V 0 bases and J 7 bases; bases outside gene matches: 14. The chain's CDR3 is CAWSVGTGRGVLEQYF. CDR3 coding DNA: TGTGCCTGGAGTGTAGGTACCGGGAGGGGGGTCCTGGAGCAGTACTTC.

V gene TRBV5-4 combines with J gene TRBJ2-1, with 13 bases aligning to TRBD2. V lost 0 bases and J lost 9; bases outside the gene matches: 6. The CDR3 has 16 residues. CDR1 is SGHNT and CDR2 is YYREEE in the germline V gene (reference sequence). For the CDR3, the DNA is TGTGCCAGCAGCTTGGGACTAGCGGGGGGACCCGCTGAGCAGTTCTTC. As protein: CASSLGLAGGPAEQFF. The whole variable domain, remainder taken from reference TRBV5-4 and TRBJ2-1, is ETGVTQSPTHLIKTRGQQVTLRCSSQSGHNTVSWYQQALGQGPQFIFQYYREEENGRGNFPPRFSGLQFPNYSSELNVNALELDDSALYLCASSLGLAGGPAEQFFGPGTRLTVL.

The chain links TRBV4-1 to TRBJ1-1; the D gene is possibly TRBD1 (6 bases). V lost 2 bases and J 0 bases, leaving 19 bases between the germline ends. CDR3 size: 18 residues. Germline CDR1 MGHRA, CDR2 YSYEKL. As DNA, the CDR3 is TGCGCCAGCAGCCAATTTCTCCACAGGGAAGCCATGAACACTGAAGCTTTCTTT. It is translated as CASSQFLHREAMNTEAFF.

The CDR3 is CASRRGAGEDEQFF. CDR3 bases: TGTGCCAGCAGACGGGGGGCGGGAGAAGATGAGCAGTTCTTC. The chain uses TRBV7-9 and TRBJ2-1, with D perhaps matching TRBD2 (7 bases). Trimming removed 6 bases at V and 8 bases at J, with 17 bases between. The CDR3 spans 14 residues. The V gene's germline CDR1 is SEHNR and CDR2 FQNEAQ (reference sequence).

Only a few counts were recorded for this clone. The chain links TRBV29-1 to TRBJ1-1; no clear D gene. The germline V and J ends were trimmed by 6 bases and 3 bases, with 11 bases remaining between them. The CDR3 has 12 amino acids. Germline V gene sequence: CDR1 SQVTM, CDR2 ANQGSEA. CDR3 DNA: TGCAGCGTCGGCGTCGGGGACACTGAAGCTTTCTTT. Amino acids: CSVGVGDTEAFF. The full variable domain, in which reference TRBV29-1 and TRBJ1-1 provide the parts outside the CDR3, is SAVISQKPSRDICQRGTSLTIQCQVDSQVTMMFWYRQQPGQSLTLIATANQGSEATYESGFVIDKFPISRPNLTFSTLTVSNMSPEDSSIYLCSVGVGDTEAFFGQGTRLTVV.

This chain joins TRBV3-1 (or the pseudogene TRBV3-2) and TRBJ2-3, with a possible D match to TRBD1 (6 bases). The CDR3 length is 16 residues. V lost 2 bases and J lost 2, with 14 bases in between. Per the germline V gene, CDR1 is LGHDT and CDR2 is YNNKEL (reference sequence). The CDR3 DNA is TGTGCCAGCAGCCAAAAAGGGGGATGGAACACAGATACGCAGTATTTT. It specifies CASSQKGGWNTDTQYF.

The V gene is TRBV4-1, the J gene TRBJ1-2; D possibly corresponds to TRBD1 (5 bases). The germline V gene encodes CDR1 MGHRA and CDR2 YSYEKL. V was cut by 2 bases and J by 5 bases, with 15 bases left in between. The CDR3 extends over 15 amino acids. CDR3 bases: TGCGCCAGCAGCCAAAGGGACTTAAATAGGTATGGCTACACCTTC. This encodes CASSQRDLNRYGYTF.

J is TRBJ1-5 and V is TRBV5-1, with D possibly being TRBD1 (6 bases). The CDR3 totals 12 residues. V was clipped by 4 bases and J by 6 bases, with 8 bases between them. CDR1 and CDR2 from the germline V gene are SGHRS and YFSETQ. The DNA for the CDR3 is TGCGCCAGCAGCCACAGGGTTCAGCCCCAGCATTTT. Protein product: CASSHRVQPQHF.

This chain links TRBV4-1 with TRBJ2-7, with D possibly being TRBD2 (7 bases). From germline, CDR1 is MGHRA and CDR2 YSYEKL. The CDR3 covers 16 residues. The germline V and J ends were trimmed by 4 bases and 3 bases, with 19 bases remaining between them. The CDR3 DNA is TGCGCCAGCAGCCCCCGGGGGGTGGGGGCGAACTACGAGCAGTACTTC. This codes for CASSPRGVGANYEQYF.

CDR3 loop: CASQLGAGVQFF. Here the CDR3 DNA reads TGTGCCAGCCAGTTAGGAGCCGGGGTGCAGTTCTTC. The chain employs TRBV6-4 and TRBJ2-1, with D maybe TRBD2 (5 bases). Germline lookup yields CDR1 MRHNA and CDR2 SNTAGT. The CDR3 has 12 residues. V was shortened by 8 bases and J by 12 bases, with 17 bases between the two germline ends.